This T cell receptor (beta chain) was obtained from a study of shared T cell receptors in the human thymus. Per germline, CDR1 MNHEY and CDR2 SVGAGI. The CDR3 covers 15 residues. Trimming left V 6 bases short and J 1 base short, with 15 bases between. Libraries were prepared by immunoSEQ multiplex PCR; TCRdb keeps only in-frame clonotypes and omits some of them. Of roughly 660,000 clones detected, roughly 90% appear once; the ten largest clones hold approximately 0.01%. Separately, the same data were catalogued under a study of human thymus T cells. That publication notes: Resections removed during corrective heart surgery provided the thymus tissue used.

V gene TRBV6-5 combines with J gene TRBJ2-5; possible D gene TRBD1, 8 bases. Sequences were obtained from thymocytes. The origin of this receptor is a boy under three years old with a congenital heart defect. CDR3 sequence reads: CASRPTGEGQETQYF. In nucleotides, the CDR3 is TGTGCCAGCAGGCCGACAGGGGAGGGCCAAGAGACCCAGTACTTC.